The 15 T cell receptor beta chains below were found in one sample sequenced in a study of CD8 T cells in ankylosing spondylitis. A single record per CDR3 protein comes from TCRdb applying MiXCR to the 5' RACE reads. This table holds 450,000 to 550,000 distinct CDR3 sequences, 5.3% found once. No antigen has been assigned to these receptors. Study conclusions and caveats: Seemingly characteristic of ankylosing spondylitis blood was a TCR beta motif consisting of under 10 highly homologous variants.

Sequenced input: blood, either unsorted or a sorted T cell fraction (not recorded which). Every receptor here comes from a male donor with ankylosing spondylitis.

This clonotype showed up many times. J is TRBJ1-2 and V is TRBV4-2; D is perhaps TRBD1 (6 bases). CDR3 length equals 14 residues. Germline V gives CDR1 LGHNA, CDR2 YNFKEQ. V was shortened by 0 bases and J by 7 bases, with 12 bases between the two germline ends. This CDR3 is CASSQDRRGLGYTF. The CDR3 DNA sequence: TGTGCCAGCAGCCAAGATCGCAGGGGCCTTGGCTACACCTTC.

This chain links TRBV11-2 with TRBJ2-3, with 9 bases fitting TRBD2. Germline CDR1 and CDR2: SGHAT and FQNNGV. Trimming at V came to 3 bases and at J to 2 bases, leaving 12 bases not matched to a gene. CDR3 size: 18 residues. The CDR3 bases are TGTGCCAGCAGCTTTACTCACGCCGGGACTAGCTACACAGATACGCAGTATTTT. Protein sequence: CASSFTHAGTSYTDTQYF.

At least ten counts were recorded for this clonotype. Here the CDR3 DNA reads TGTGCCAGCAGCTTCGGAGGTAGCGGGAGGTTTTACAATGAGCAGTTCTTC. It translates to CASSFGGSGRFYNEQFF. The V call is TRBV5-4, the J call TRBJ2-1, with TRBD2 matching over 10 bases. The J segment lost 4 bases and the V segment lost 2 bases, leaving 9 bases of the junction unmatched. The CDR3 covers 17 residues. The V gene's germline CDR1 is SGHNT and CDR2 YYREEE (reference sequence).

This clonotype was counted ten times or more. The chain carries TRBV13 and TRBJ1-2; 7 bases are shared with TRBD1. Losses at the gene ends were 5 bases for V and 8 bases for J; bases not matched to a gene: 14. Germline assignment: CDR1 PRHDT and CDR2 FYEKMQ (reference sequence). There are 15 residues in the CDR3. CDR3 coding DNA: TGTGCCAGCAGCCTTACAGGGGAGGAATATGCAGGCTACACCTTC. Amino acids: CASSLTGEEYAGYTF.

This clonotype was observed at least ten times. J is TRBJ2-1 and V is TRBV6-5; TRBD2 matches at 9 bases. V shed 4 bases and J 4 bases; nucleotides not matched to a gene: 8. From germline, CDR1 is MNHEY and CDR2 SVGAGI. This CDR3 is built from 16 residues. This CDR3 is CASSFSAGGQYNEQFF. The CDR3 DNA follows: TGTGCCAGCAGTTTCTCAGCGGGGGGACAATACAATGAGCAGTTCTTC.

The chain carries TRBV30 and TRBJ2-7; D is undetermined. Germline V CDR1 and CDR2: GTSNPN, SVGIG (reference sequence). The V and J ends lost 7 bases and 4 bases respectively, with 11 bases between them. This CDR3 has 11 amino acids. CDR3 sequence reads: CAFAWGYEQYF. The DNA for the CDR3 is TGTGCCTTCGCATGGGGATACGAGCAGTACTTC. The whole variable domain, filled in from reference TRBV30 and TRBJ2-7, reads SQTIHQWPATLVQPVGSPLSLECTVEGTSNPNLYWYRQAAGRGLQLLFYSVGIGQISSEVPQNLSASRPQDRQFILSSKKLLLSDSGFYLCAFAWGYEQYFGPGTRLTVT.

This clonotype came up many times. V usage is TRBV12-3 or TRBV12-4 and J usage is TRBJ2-7, with TRBD2 matching over 8 bases. V was clipped by 6 bases and J by 3 bases; unmatched bases: 13. The CDR3 contains 16 residues. In nucleotides, the CDR3 is TGTGCCAGCAGGAAAGGACTAGCCTGGGGGTACTACGAGCAGTACTTC. It specifies CASRKGLAWGYYEQYF.

In this sample, this clonotype turned up many times. The rearrangement joins TRBV7-9 to TRBJ2-3; D is perhaps TRBD1 (6 bases). The CDR3 consists of 14 residues. The germline V and J ends were trimmed by 3 bases and 2 bases, with 9 bases remaining between them. Germline V gene sequence: CDR1 SEHNR, CDR2 FQNEAQ (reference sequence). The CDR3 DNA reads TGTGCCAGCAGCTTGCAGGGGTTCACAGATACGCAGTATTTT. This encodes CASSLQGFTDTQYF.

The chain joins TRBV5-4 to TRBJ2-3; 10 bases fit TRBD2. V gave up 4 bases and J gave up 7 bases; unmatched junction bases: 9. The CDR3 consists of 15 residues. In germline, CDR1 is SGHNT, CDR2 YYREEE (reference sequence). The CDR3, as DNA: TGTGCCAGCAGCACTTCGGTAGCGGGGGGCTATACGCAGTATTTT. Translation: CASSTSVAGGYTQYF.

Only a few counts were recorded for this clonotype. This rearrangement joins TRBV5-1 to TRBJ2-3, with no clear D. Trimming took 4 bases from V and 0 from J, leaving 15 bases between them. In germline, CDR1 is SGHRS, CDR2 YFSETQ. There are 16 residues in the CDR3. Here the CDR3 reads CASSDGSSSSTDTQYF. The CDR3 nucleotides are TGCGCCAGCAGCGACGGGTCTAGTTCTAGCACAGATACGCAGTATTTT.

This clonotype occurred many times. The chain employs TRBV7-9 and TRBJ2-5, with D maybe TRBD2 (6 bases). CDR1 is SEHNR, CDR2 FQNEAQ, per germline (reference sequence). V dropped 5 bases and J dropped 1 base, with 14 bases sitting between them. This CDR3 comprises 15 residues. This CDR3 reads CASSPYYGGQETQYF. CDR3 in DNA: TGTGCCAGCAGCCCGTATTACGGGGGCCAAGAGACCCAGTACTTC.

In this sample, this clonotype turned up many times. V gene TRBV12-3 or TRBV12-4 combines with J gene TRBJ2-1; 8 bases align to TRBD2. This CDR3 is 13 amino acids long. J gave up 9 bases and V 4 bases, and 5 bases lay outside the gene matches. CDR3 in DNA: TGTGCCAGCAGTTCCCTCCTAGCGGGTGAGCAGTTCTTC. Translation gives CASSSLLAGEQFF.

In this sample, this clonotype turned up many times. This sequence joins TRBV2 and TRBJ2-3; TRBD2 agrees at 12 bases. Trimming took 8 bases from V and 4 from J; bases not matched to a gene: 10. Germline lookup yields CDR1 SNHLY and CDR2 FYNNEI. This CDR3 contains 16 residues. The CDR3 is CASGLTSGRLADTQYF. CDR3 in DNA: TGTGCCAGCGGCCTGACTAGCGGGAGATTGGCAGATACGCAGTATTTT.

This clonotype was observed at least ten times. The chain carries TRBV6-1 and TRBJ2-5, with 7 bases fitting TRBD1. Germline assignment: CDR1 MNHNS and CDR2 SASEGT. The CDR3 runs 13 residues. J gave up 6 bases and V 6 bases, and 7 bases lay outside the gene matches. As DNA, the CDR3 is TGTGCCAGCAGCCTGCTGGACAGGCAGACCCAGTACTTC. This gives the protein CASSLLDRQTQYF.

The chain couples TRBV7-2 to TRBJ2-1; D possibly uses TRBD1 or TRBD2 (6 bases each). The germline V gene has CDR1 SGHTA and CDR2 FQGNSA. The CDR3 has 15 amino acids. With 5 bases removed from V and 0 bases from J, the gap between germline ends came to 11 bases. CDR3 bases: TGTGCCAGCAGCCGGGGGCAACTCTCCTACAATGAGCAGTTCTTC. Translating it yields CASSRGQLSYNEQFF.